This passage covers 32 T cell receptor beta chains from one sample sequenced in a study of CD8 T cells in Susac syndrome. cDNA came from approximately 0.5 to 1 ug RNA primed by random hexamers. TCRdb re-called the immunoSEQ multiplex PCR reads with MiXCR, one entry per CDR3 protein. The sample carries around 150,000 distinct CDR3 sequences, around 93% recorded once. The source material was CD8+ T cells from PBMCs. These TCRs come from a human donor with Susac syndrome.

V and J are TRBV29-1 and TRBJ2-2; 9 bases agree with TRBD1. V lost 7 bases, J lost 2 bases, and 8 bases stayed unmatched. This CDR3 region has 15 residues. In germline, CDR1 is SQVTM, CDR2 ANQGSEA. The CDR3 DNA sequence: TGCAGCGCCGACCTACAGGGGGCTAACACCGGGGAGCTGTTTTTT. It translates to CSADLQGANTGELFF.

This clonotype has only a few counts. The chain couples TRBV13 to TRBJ2-1, with D unclear. From germline, CDR1 is PRHDT and CDR2 FYEKMQ (reference sequence). The CDR3 covers 12 residues. V was shortened by 0 bases and J by 8 bases, with 5 bases between the two germline ends. CDR3 residues: CASSLGRDEQFF. The CDR3 DNA sequence: TGTGCCAGCAGCTTAGGTCGGGATGAGCAGTTCTTC. The full variable domain, its missing parts supplied by reference TRBV13 and TRBJ2-1, is AAGVIQSPRHLIKEKRETATLKCYPIPRHDTVYWYQQGPGQDPQFLISFYEKMQSDKGSIPDRFSAQQFSDYHSELNMSSLELGDSALYFCASSLGRDEQFFGPGTRLTVL.

This rearrangement joins TRBV2 to TRBJ2-7; TRBD2 matches at 7 bases. The CDR3 extends over 16 amino acids. From germline, CDR1 is SNHLY and CDR2 FYNNEI. V shed 3 bases, J shed 3 bases, and the junction held 11 bases outside the gene matches. CDR3 DNA sequence: TGTGCCAGCAGTGAGGGAGGACTAGGTCCGGGCTACGAGCAGTACTTC. It codes for CASSEGGLGPGYEQYF.

J is TRBJ2-1 and V is TRBV27, with D possibly being TRBD2 (6 bases). This CDR3 region has 18 residues. The germline V gene has CDR1 MNHEY and CDR2 SMNVEV (reference sequence). The V and J ends lost 0 bases and 6 bases respectively, with 21 bases between them. CDR3 DNA: TGTGCCAGCAGTTTATCAATCCCGGGGTCGGGGGAGAGCAATGAGCAGTTCTTC. It specifies CASSLSIPGSGESNEQFF.

V and J are TRBV12-5 and TRBJ2-3, with 10 bases fitting TRBD1. The CDR3 is 16 residues long. Germline lookup yields CDR1 LGHNT and CDR2 FRNRAP. Germline trimming cut 8 bases from V and 3 bases from J; bases unmatched to any gene: 11. CDR3 amino acids: CASSAGTGVRTDTQYF. The CDR3 DNA reads TGTGCTAGTAGCGCAGGGACAGGGGTAAGAACAGATACGCAGTATTTT.

This chain links TRBV29-1 with TRBJ2-3; TRBD1 or TRBD2 may be the D gene (5 bases each). Germline-derived CDR1 and CDR2 are SQVTM and ANQGSEA. Trimming cost V 0 bases and J 7 bases, with 11 bases left between them. The CDR3 loop spans 13 amino acids. CDR3 protein: CSVEDEGSYTQYF. The DNA of the CDR3 is TGCAGCGTTGAAGATGAGGGGTCATATACGCAGTATTTT.

V is TRBV9 and J is TRBJ2-7, with D possibly matching TRBD2 (6 bases). Germline assignment: CDR1 SGDLS and CDR2 YYNGEE. The V end lost 3 bases, the J end lost 7 bases, and 14 bases lay between the germline ends. The CDR3 covers 13 residues. As DNA, the CDR3 is TGTGCCAGCAGCGAGGGAGGAGCAGGGGAGCAGTACTTC. Its protein is CASSEGGAGEQYF.

The chain carries TRBV11-2 and TRBJ2-5; 8 positions match TRBD1. Germline CDR1 reads SGHAT; CDR2 reads FQNNGV. V shed 7 bases and J 5 bases; nucleotides not matched to a gene: 6. The CDR3 sequence is 13 residues long. CDR3 coding DNA: TGTGCCAGCAAGGACAGGGAAGGCGAGACCCAGTACTTC. It translates to CASKDREGETQYF. The complete variable domain, with remaining parts taken from reference TRBV11-2 and TRBJ2-5, reads EAGVAQSPRYKIIEKRQSVAFWCNPISGHATLYWYQQILGQGPKLLIQFQNNGVVDDSQLPKDRFSAERLKGVDSTLKIQPAKLEDSAVYLCASKDREGETQYFGPGTRLLVL.

The chain couples TRBV5-6 to TRBJ1-5; unclear D gene. CDR1 SGHDT and CDR2 YYEEEE come from the germline V gene. V gave up 4 bases and J gave up 0 bases, with 8 bases separating them. The CDR3 runs 14 residues. This CDR3 is CASSTHPSNQPQHF. The CDR3 DNA follows: TGTGCCAGCAGCACACACCCTAGCAATCAGCCCCAGCATTTT.

V is TRBV14 and J is TRBJ1-2, with TRBD1 matching over 11 bases. The CDR3 is 13 residues long. Germline loops: CDR1 SGHDN, CDR2 FVKESK. V lost 11 bases, J lost 6 bases, and 8 bases stayed unmatched. Here the CDR3 DNA reads TGTGCCTGGCCAAGGACAGGGGGCGATGGCTACACCTTC. Translating it yields CAWPRTGGDGYTF.

The chain carries TRBV27 and TRBJ2-7; TRBD2 matches 8 bases. The CDR3 totals 13 residues. Trimming removed 2 bases from V and 6 bases from J; junction bases left unmatched: 3. Per the germline V gene, CDR1 is MNHEY and CDR2 is SMNVEV (reference sequence). The CDR3 nucleotides are TGTGCCAGCAGTTTAAGCGGGAGTGGCGAGCAGTACTTC. This encodes CASSLSGSGEQYF.

This clonotype was recorded once. The chain has TRBV27 and TRBJ1-1; D might be TRBD1 (5 bases). Germline-derived CDR1 and CDR2 are MNHEY and SMNVEV (reference sequence). Between the trimmed V and J ends, which lost 6 bases and 0 bases, there was a span of 20 bases. The CDR3 covers 17 residues. The CDR3 spells CASRPLREDFMNTEAFF. The CDR3, as DNA: TGTGCCAGCAGGCCCCTCAGGGAGGACTTTATGAACACTGAAGCTTTCTTT.

The chain couples TRBV20-1 to TRBJ2-1; the D gene is possibly TRBD1 (5 bases). The V gene lost 1 base and the J gene lost 7 bases, with 8 bases spanning the gap. Germline CDR1 reads DFQATT; CDR2 reads SNEGSKA (reference sequence). This CDR3 comprises 12 residues. CDR3 coding DNA: TGCAGTGCTAGAGGTGGACAAAATGAGCAGTTCTTC. Translation: CSARGGQNEQFF.

The J gene is TRBJ1-1, the V gene TRBV24-1; D gene ambiguous. The CDR3 is made up of 14 amino acids. Germline loops: CDR1 KGHDR, CDR2 SFDVKD. Trimming shortened V by 2 bases and J by 0 bases, and 6 bases separated the two germline ends. The CDR3 DNA reads TGTGCCACCAGTGATTCCGATCTGAACACTGAAGCTTTCTTT. The encoded protein is CATSDSDLNTEAFF.

The chain uses TRBV18 and TRBJ2-7, with D maybe TRBD2 (6 bases). Per germline, CDR1 KGHSH and CDR2 LQKENI. The ends were cut back, 1 base at V and 0 bases at J, with 13 bases in the middle. The CDR3 contains 16 residues. The CDR3 DNA is TGTGCCAGCTCACCACGGCGCGGGGCCAACTCCTACGAGCAGTACTTC. The encoded protein is CASSPRRGANSYEQYF. The full variable domain, its missing parts supplied by reference TRBV18 and TRBJ2-7, is NAGVMQNPRHLVRRRGQEARLRCSPMKGHSHVYWYRQLPEEGLKFMVYLQKENIIDESGMPKERFSAEFPKEGPSILRIQQVVRGDSAAYFCASSPRRGANSYEQYFGPGTRLTVT.

The rearrangement links TRBV3-1 to TRBJ2-5; D gene unclear. The CDR3 has 14 amino acids. Trimming shortened V by 0 bases and J by 9 bases, and 14 bases separated the two germline ends. Germline loops: CDR1 LGHDT, CDR2 YNNKEL (reference sequence). The CDR3 nucleotides read TGTGCCAGCAGCCAAGATTATGGTCTAACGCCCCAGTACTTC. Encoded protein: CASSQDYGLTPQYF.

The rearrangement joins TRBV28 to TRBJ1-1; D gene ambiguous. CDR1 MDHEN and CDR2 SYDVKM come from the germline V gene. Trimming cost V 3 bases and J 5 bases, with 1 base left between them. CDR3 length equals 10 residues. CDR3 region: CASSLTEAFF. The CDR3 DNA reads TGTGCCAGCAGTTTGACTGAAGCTTTCTTT.

The V and J genes are TRBV7-9 and TRBJ2-1, with 11 bases lining up with TRBD2. This CDR3 has 16 residues. V lost 4 bases to trimming and J lost 7 bases; unmatched junction nucleotides: 9. Germline V lookup: CDR1 SEHNR, CDR2 FQNEAQ (reference sequence). The CDR3 region has the DNA TGTGCCAGCAGCTCCCCCATAGCGGGAGGGACAAATGAGCAGTTCTTC. This translates into CASSSPIAGGTNEQFF.

Only one count was recorded for this clonotype. The chain couples TRBV11-2 to TRBJ2-2, with TRBD2 matching 8 bases. Germline V gene sequence: CDR1 SGHAT, CDR2 FQNNGV. The CDR3 covers 13 residues. Trimming cost V 9 bases and J 6 bases; bases outside gene matches: 6. CDR3 DNA: TGTGCCAGTCCGGGAGGGGTCCCCGGGGAGCTGTTTTTT. Its protein is CASPGGVPGELFF. Supplemented by reference TRBV11-2 and TRBJ2-2, the full variable domain reads EAGVAQSPRYKIIEKRQSVAFWCNPISGHATLYWYQQILGQGPKLLIQFQNNGVVDDSQLPKDRFSAERLKGVDSTLKIQPAKLEDSAVYLCASPGGVPGELFFGEGSRLTVL.

The V and J genes are TRBV27 and TRBJ2-1; perhaps TRBD2 as D (6 bases). Germline values: CDR1 MNHEY, CDR2 SMNVEV (reference sequence). The length of the CDR3 is 14 residues. V lost 4 bases and J 6 bases, leaving 13 bases between the germline ends. The DNA of the CDR3 is TGTGCCAGCAGTTGGAGGGGCCCCTTCAATGAGCAGTTCTTC. Its protein is CASSWRGPFNEQFF.

The V and J genes are TRBV27 and TRBJ2-3, with 10 nucleotides matching TRBD2. Trimming cost V 4 bases and J 7 bases; bases outside gene matches: 5. Germline CDR1 and CDR2: MNHEY and SMNVEV (reference sequence). CDR3 length: 14 residues. CDR3 in amino acids: CASSYRTSGYTQYF. CDR3 nucleotide sequence: TGTGCCAGCAGTTACAGGACTAGCGGTTATACGCAGTATTTT.

V is TRBV4-1 and J is TRBJ1-1; 12 bases are shared with TRBD1. V shed 5 bases and J 6 bases; nucleotides not matched to a gene: 13. CDR3 length equals 17 residues. From germline, CDR1 is MGHRA and CDR2 YSYEKL. CDR3 in amino acids: CASSLLGTGGSISEAFF. The DNA of the CDR3 is TGCGCCAGCAGCTTACTAGGGACAGGGGGCTCAATTTCTGAAGCTTTCTTT.

V and J are TRBV29-1 and TRBJ2-3, with TRBD1 matching 11 bases. Germline V gives CDR1 SQVTM, CDR2 ANQGSEA. This CDR3 comprises 14 residues. V lost 6 bases, J lost 6 bases, and 8 bases stayed unmatched. The CDR3 protein is CSVAGTGGLDTQYF. The CDR3 DNA is TGCAGCGTAGCCGGGACAGGGGGTTTGGATACGCAGTATTTT.

J is TRBJ2-1 and V is TRBV6-8; tentatively, D is TRBD1 (5 bases). CDR3 length: 16 residues. V shed 5 bases and J shed 8 bases, with 22 bases lying between them. The V gene's germline CDR1 is MNHGY and CDR2 SAAAGT. The CDR3 sequence: CASSTYDSPMGDEQFF. Written as DNA, the CDR3 is TGTGCCAGCAGTACCTACGACAGTCCCATGGGCGATGAGCAGTTCTTC.

The J gene is TRBJ2-6, the V gene TRBV11-2, with D possibly matching TRBD2 (6 bases). This CDR3 is 20 amino acids long. Germline assignment: CDR1 SGHAT and CDR2 FQNNGV. Trimming pared 5 bases from V and 4 bases from J, leaving 27 bases between. DNA for the CDR3: TGTGCCAGCAGCCCCGCGGGGATCGGGTGGGACTTAGGGGGGGCCAACGTCCTGACTTTC. This gives the protein CASSPAGIGWDLGGANVLTF.

The V call is TRBV7-8, the J call TRBJ2-7; a weak D match, TRBD1 (6 bases). V gave up 3 bases and J gave up 6 bases, with 18 bases separating them. CDR3 length equals 15 residues. The V gene's germline CDR1 is SGHVS and CDR2 FQNEAQ. CDR3 amino acids: CASSFQQGPSVEQYF. In nucleotides, the CDR3 is TGTGCCAGCAGCTTCCAACAGGGCCCTTCGGTCGAGCAGTACTTC.

The V gene is TRBV12-3 or TRBV12-4, the J gene TRBJ2-7; D could derive from TRBD1 or TRBD2 (5 bases each). V lost 4 bases and J 4 bases, leaving 17 bases between the germline ends. This CDR3 is built from 15 residues. Here the CDR3 reads CASSSFEGRVYEQYF. The CDR3 DNA reads TGTGCCAGCAGTTCATTCGAGGGCAGGGTTTACGAGCAGTACTTC.

This chain joins TRBV7-9 and TRBJ2-3; a possible D gene is TRBD2 (5 bases). Per the germline V gene, CDR1 is SEHNR and CDR2 is FQNEAQ (reference sequence). Trimming pared 6 bases from V and 1 base from J, leaving 14 bases between. The length of the CDR3 is 15 residues. The CDR3 region is CASRSGRGGTDTQYF. The DNA for the CDR3 is TGTGCCAGCAGGAGCGGAAGAGGTGGCACAGATACGCAGTATTTT.

V and J are TRBV29-1 and TRBJ2-1; D remains ambiguous. CDR1 and CDR2 from the germline V gene are SQVTM and ANQGSEA. The length of the CDR3 is 13 residues. Trimming removed 5 bases at V and 2 bases at J, with 10 bases between. Here the CDR3 reads CSVIYYTYNEQFF. CDR3 coding DNA: TGCAGCGTTATTTATTACACCTACAATGAGCAGTTCTTC.

V usage is TRBV9 and J usage is TRBJ1-2, with D possibly being TRBD1 (5 bases). Per the germline V gene, CDR1 is SGDLS and CDR2 is YYNGEE. The CDR3 consists of 13 residues. V lost 3 bases and J lost 5, with 11 bases in between. The DNA of the CDR3 is TGTGCCAGCAGCGGGGGGGTAGAGTATGGCTACACCTTC. This codes for CASSGGVEYGYTF.

The J gene is TRBJ1-5, the V gene TRBV19; the D is unclear. Trimming stripped 7 bases from V and 5 bases from J, with 12 bases between. This CDR3 has 13 amino acids. CDR1 is LNHDA, CDR2 SQIVND, per germline (reference sequence). DNA of the CDR3: TGTGCCAGTACTTTTGGAGGCCATCAGCCCCAGCATTTT. Protein: CASTFGGHQPQHF.

The V and J genes are TRBV9 and TRBJ2-6; D possibly matches TRBD1 or TRBD2 (5 bases each). Germline V gene sequence: CDR1 SGDLS, CDR2 YYNGEE. V was trimmed by 4 bases and J by 3 bases, leaving 17 bases between them. CDR3 length equals 17 residues. The CDR3 sequence: CASSRRDRPVGANVLTF. The DNA of the CDR3 is TGTGCCAGCAGCCGACGGGACCGACCTGTTGGGGCCAACGTCCTGACTTTC.